This T cell receptor beta chain was profiled in a study of monozygotic twins with inflammatory bowel disease. Germline V gives CDR1 DFQATT, CDR2 SNEGSKA (reference sequence). The CDR3 extends over 14 amino acids. Regarding this clonotype: As yet, its antigen is unknown.

Study-wide findings and caveats: Especially where disease activity was present, IBD patients had fewer clonotypes in common with others than healthy twins did. IBD patients carried less diverse TCRbeta repertoires (inverse Simpson) than healthy co-twins. The authors could not tell different T cell subtypes apart. It was not supported that a single strong signal or clonotype was associated with IBD.

Following a re-call of the 5' RACE reads, TCRdb has one entry per CDR3 protein and lacks DNA. The clone table shows 300,000 to 400,000 distinct CDR3 sequences, with the ten largest holding 2% to 2.5%. Sequenced input: blood. V and J are TRBV20-1 and TRBJ1-2; TCRdb's assignment of TRBD1 cannot be checked, as there is no DNA. The sequence was collected from a human donor with ulcerative colitis or Crohn's disease, or a healthy co-twin of an affected twin (not recorded which). Here the CDR3 reads CSAREYWDLGGYTF.